This note documents a single TCR beta chain sequence. The data are from a study of blood T cell repertoires in COVID-19. Study details: COVID-19 samples collected from the United States, Italy and Spain covered acute and convalescent phases.

Authors' analysis steps: The assay estimated nucleated cells by amplifying reference gene primers. Method: immunoSEQ multiplex PCR; TCRdb's copy keeps in-frame clones and lacks some. The V and J calls and clone size come from that table; D and trimming were worked out from the DNA. Of roughly 290,000 clones listed, approximately 91% are singletons. Germline V gives CDR1 LGHNA, CDR2 YSLEER. CDR3 length equals 16 residues. V dropped 3 bases and J dropped 4; count of bases not matched to a gene: 10. This clonotype was sampled from a woman in her fifties or sixties with acute or convalescent COVID-19. The specimen sequenced was peripheral blood. J is TRBJ1-2 and V is TRBV4-3, with 8 positions matching TRBD1. CDR3 sequence reads: CASSQSTGGRGYGYTF. DNA for the CDR3: TGCGCCAGCAGCCAGTCTACAGGGGGAAGAGGCTATGGCTACACCTTC.